This record looks at one T cell receptor (beta chain) sequence and its context. Its antigen is undetermined. The sample belongs to a study of cytomegalovirus exposure and HLA in healthy donors. The CDR3 is 18 residues long. 13 Jbeta primers and 60 Vbeta primers were used for the PCR. Method: immunoSEQ multiplex PCR; TCRdb's copy keeps in-frame clones and lacks some. The repertoire holds 90,000 to 120,000 clones, with 76% as singletons. Findings of the study overall: When a later analysis compared HLA-associated TCR beta chains with equally common others, the HLA-associated chains turned out to be more clonally expanded and to have lower generation probabilities. Researchers reportedly found TCR beta sequences accurately predicted most subjects' HLA-A and HLA-B alleles. Analysis was carried out at a later point, and it linked a missense DCLRE1C variant to TCR beta V- and J-gene trimming. Associated with cytomegalovirus, according to the listing, were 150 to 200 TCR beta chains.

V gene TRBV21-1 combines with J gene TRBJ1-2; the listed D gene, TRBD1, was not tested against the DNA. TRBV21-1 is a pseudogene segment. The clonotype originates from a woman in her 50s in good health and CMV-seropositive. Material for sequencing was PBMCs. CDR3 sequence (DNA): TGTGCCAGCAGCATAAGGGACCGTGGACAGCGATCTAACTATGGCTACACCTTC. It is translated as CASSIRDRGQRSNYGYTF.